One T cell receptor (beta chain) is described in this entry. Among the donors, all were healthy bone marrow donors. The data were obtained in a study of cytomegalovirus exposure and HLA in healthy donors. The primer mix had 60 Vbeta and 13 Jbeta primers. TCRdb's table, derived via immunoSEQ multiplex PCR, lists solely in-frame clones and lacks some. This sample has approximately 150,000 clones, with approximately 79% found just once. The CDR3 has 18 residues. The V gene lost 2 bases and the J gene lost 6 bases, with 25 bases spanning the gap. Germline V gene lookup returns CDR1 LNHDA and CDR2 SQIVND (reference sequence).

The genes are TRBV19 and TRBJ1-1; a weak D match, TRBD1 (5 bases). This TCR was sampled from a male donor in good health and CMV-seronegative. The sequenced sample was PBMCs. CDR3 nucleotides: TGTGCCAGTAGTATACAAGGTTCTCGGGGGGGGACGAGGCCTGAAGCTTTCTTT. Protein sequence: CASSIQGSRGGTRPEAFF.